Sequencing of this T cell receptor (beta chain) was carried out in a study of T cell clonotyping in hematopoietic cell transplantation. Concerning this clone: The antigen remains unidentified.

Assay: immunoSEQ multiplex PCR; the TCRdb copy retains only in-frame clones and omits some. The sample includes about 69,000 clones, over 90% of them seen just once. The CDR3 length is 15 residues. Between the trimmed V and J ends, which lost 6 bases and 7 bases, there was a span of 16 bases. From germline, CDR1 is MDHEN and CDR2 SYDVKM. General study results and limits: Graft donor and pretransplant recipient Inverse Simpson Index values predicted broader posttransplant TCR diversity. CD4 and CD8 repertoire contributions could not be separated without sorting. Pathologically expanded recipient clonotypes increased progressively from day 30 to day 180 as diversity fell.

The source is a man between 50 and 59 years old in good health. Some clones in this sample may be carry-over from other donors' samples. Sequencing was carried out using peripheral blood mononuclear cells. The rearrangement links TRBV28 to TRBJ1-6, with a weak D call TRBD1 (5 bases). The CDR3 loop is CASSPSRRGNSPLHF. The CDR3 DNA is TGTGCCAGCAGCCCGAGTAGACGGGGCAATTCACCCCTCCACTTT.